Shown below are 3 T cell receptor beta chains from a single sample sequenced in a study of T cells after yellow fever vaccination. MiXCR, run by TCRdb on the 5' RACE reads, gives a single entry per CDR3 protein. The sample shows some 70,000 distinct CDR3 sequences, less than 8.5% of them seen only once. The material sequenced was CD8+ T cells sorted from PBMCs, taken about 41 days after the first yellow fever vaccination. Receptor source: a man younger than 35 who received the YFV17D yellow fever vaccine.

This clonotype was observed many times. V is TRBV4-2 and J is TRBJ2-2, with D possibly matching TRBD1 (6 bases). Trimming removed 4 bases at V and 5 bases at J, with 17 bases between. CDR3 length: 16 residues. Germline CDR1 LGHNA, CDR2 YNFKEQ. CDR3 in amino acids: CASSPHRQAPTGELFF. DNA of the CDR3: TGTGCCAGCAGCCCCCACCGACAGGCACCGACCGGGGAGCTGTTTTTT.

In this sample, this clonotype turned up many times. The V call is TRBV4-2, the J call TRBJ2-3; the D is unclear. Trimming pared 0 bases from V and 4 bases from J, leaving 8 bases between. Germline CDR1 is LGHNA and CDR2 is YNFKEQ. This CDR3 is built from 14 residues. The CDR3 here is CASSQEGSPDTQYF. CDR3 DNA sequence: TGTGCCAGCAGCCAAGAGGGTAGCCCAGATACGCAGTATTTT.

This clonotype has a count of ten or more. The rearrangement joins TRBV5-1 to TRBJ2-7; TRBD1 aligns across 8 bases. CDR3 length equals 12 residues. Germline values: CDR1 SGHRS, CDR2 YFSETQ. Trimming at V came to 5 bases and at J to 4 bases, leaving 2 bases not matched to a gene. The CDR3 loop reads CASRDREYEQYF. CDR3 coding DNA: TGCGCCAGCAGGGACAGGGAGTACGAGCAGTACTTC.